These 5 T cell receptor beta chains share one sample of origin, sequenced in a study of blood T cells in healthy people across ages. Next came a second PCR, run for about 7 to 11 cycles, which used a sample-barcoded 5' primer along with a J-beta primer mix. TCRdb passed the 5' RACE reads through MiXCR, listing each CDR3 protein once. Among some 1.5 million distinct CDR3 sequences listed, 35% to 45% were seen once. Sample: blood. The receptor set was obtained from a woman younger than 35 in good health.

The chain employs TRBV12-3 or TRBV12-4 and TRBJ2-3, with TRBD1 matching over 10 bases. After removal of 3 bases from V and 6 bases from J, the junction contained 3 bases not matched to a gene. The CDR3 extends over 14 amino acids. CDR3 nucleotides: TGTGCCAGCAGTTTGGACAGGGGGATGGATACGCAGTATTTT. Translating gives CASSLDRGMDTQYF.

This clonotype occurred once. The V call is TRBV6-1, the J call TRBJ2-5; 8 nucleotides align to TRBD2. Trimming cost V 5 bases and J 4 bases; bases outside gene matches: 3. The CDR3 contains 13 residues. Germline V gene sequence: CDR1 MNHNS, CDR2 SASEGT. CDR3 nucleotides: TGTGCCAGCAGTTGGACTAGCTCAGAGACCCAGTACTTC. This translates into CASSWTSSETQYF.

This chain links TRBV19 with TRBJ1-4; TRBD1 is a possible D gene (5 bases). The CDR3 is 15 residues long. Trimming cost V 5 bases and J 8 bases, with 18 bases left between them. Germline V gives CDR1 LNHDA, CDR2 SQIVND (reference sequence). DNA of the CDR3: TGTGCCAGTAGTCCTAACAGAGGGGAAGGCGAAAAACTGTTTTTT. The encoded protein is CASSPNRGEGEKLFF.

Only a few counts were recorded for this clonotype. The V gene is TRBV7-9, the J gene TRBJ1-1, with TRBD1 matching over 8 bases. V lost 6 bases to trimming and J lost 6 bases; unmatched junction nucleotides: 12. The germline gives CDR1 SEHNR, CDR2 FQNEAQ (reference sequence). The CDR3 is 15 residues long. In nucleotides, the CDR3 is TGTGCCAGCAGTCGTAGGACAGGGCTCCTCTCTGAAGCTTTCTTT. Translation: CASSRRTGLLSEAFF.

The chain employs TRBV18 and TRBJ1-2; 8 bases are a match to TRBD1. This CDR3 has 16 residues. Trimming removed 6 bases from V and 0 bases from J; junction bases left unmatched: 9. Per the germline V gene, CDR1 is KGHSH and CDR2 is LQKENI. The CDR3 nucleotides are TGTGCCAGCTCCCCAGGGACAGGCGGTACTAACTATGGCTACACCTTC. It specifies CASSPGTGGTNYGYTF.